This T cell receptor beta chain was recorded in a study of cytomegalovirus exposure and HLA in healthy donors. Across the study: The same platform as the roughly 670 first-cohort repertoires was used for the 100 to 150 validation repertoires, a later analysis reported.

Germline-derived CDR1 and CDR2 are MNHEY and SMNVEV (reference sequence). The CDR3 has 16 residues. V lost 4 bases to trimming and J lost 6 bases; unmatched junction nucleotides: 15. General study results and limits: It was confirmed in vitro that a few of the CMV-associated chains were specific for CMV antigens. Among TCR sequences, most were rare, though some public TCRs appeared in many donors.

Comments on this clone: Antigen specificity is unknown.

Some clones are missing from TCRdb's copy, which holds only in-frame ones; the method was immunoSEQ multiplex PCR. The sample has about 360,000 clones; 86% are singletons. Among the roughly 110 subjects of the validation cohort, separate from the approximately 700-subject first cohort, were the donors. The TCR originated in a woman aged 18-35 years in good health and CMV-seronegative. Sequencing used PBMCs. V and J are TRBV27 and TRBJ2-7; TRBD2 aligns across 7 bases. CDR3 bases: TGTGCCAGCAGTTCGATCCCACGGGGTCGGGGGGTCGAGCAGTACTTC. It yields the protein CASSSIPRGRGVEQYF.